Below are 4 T cell receptor beta chains sequenced from a single sample in a study of blood T cell repertoires in COVID-19. Using immunoSEQ multiplex PCR, the repertoire was profiled, and TCRdb retains in-frame clones only, with some absent. The data hold over 65,000 clones, with 80% to 90% observed a single time. Sequencing was carried out using peripheral blood. These receptors all stem from a human donor in a cohort sampled during active COVID-19.

The genes are TRBV2 and TRBJ2-7, with D unresolved. Germline lookup yields CDR1 SNHLY and CDR2 FYNNEI. V lost 4 bases and J lost 6, with 10 bases in between. This CDR3 contains 12 residues. The CDR3 bases are TGTGCCAGCAGTGGCGTTGGTTCCGAGCAGTACTTC. This sequence encodes CASSGVGSEQYF.

This clone appeared a single time. V usage is TRBV19 and J usage is TRBJ1-5; tentative D call: TRBD1 (6 bases). The CDR3 has 13 amino acids. The germline V and J ends were trimmed by 8 bases and 5 bases, with 13 bases remaining between them. CDR1 is LNHDA, CDR2 SQIVND, per germline (reference sequence). CDR3 in amino acids: CASSGTRDQPQHF. The CDR3 DNA is TGTGCCAGTTCCGGGACAAGGGATCAGCCCCAGCATTTT. Full variable domain (remainder filled in from reference TRBV19 and TRBJ1-5): DGGITQSPKYLFRKEGQNVTLSCEQNLNHDAMYWYRQDPGQGLRLIYYSQIVNDFQKGDIAEGYSVSREKKESFPLTVTSAQKNPTAFYLCASSGTRDQPQHFGDGTRLSIL.

The V call is TRBV7-2, the J call TRBJ2-4; the D gene is possibly TRBD2 (6 bases). V was cut by 5 bases and J by 10 bases, with 18 bases left in between. Looked up from germline, CDR1 is SGHTA and CDR2 is FQGNSA. There are 14 residues in the CDR3. CDR3 sequence: CASSPQAGTRIQYF. For the CDR3, the DNA is TGTGCCAGCAGCCCTCAGGCGGGGACTCGGATTCAGTACTTC.

The chain employs TRBV28 and TRBJ2-7; 12 bases are a match to TRBD2. V lost 6 bases to trimming and J lost 6 bases; unmatched junction nucleotides: 9. The CDR3 is made up of 15 amino acids. Germline V gene sequence: CDR1 MDHEN, CDR2 SYDVKM. The CDR3 spells CASRPPLAGGPEQYF. CDR3 coding DNA: TGTGCCAGCAGGCCCCCTCTAGCGGGAGGGCCCGAGCAGTACTTC.